Given below is one T cell receptor beta chain in context. The data were produced by immunoSEQ multiplex PCR, yet TCRdb's version contains in-frame clones alone and is incomplete. The sample lists 200,000 to 250,000 clones, about 88% seen once, with approximately 1.6% in the top ten. In assigning cohorts, the study relied on participant-reported clinical history. Two negative PCRs, clearance, or symptom resolution were required of recovered Cohort 3 donors. From germline, CDR1 is SGHTA and CDR2 FQGNSA. The CDR3 runs 15 residues. The junction had 5 bases not matched to a gene; V was cut back by 4 bases and J by 2 bases. This record comes from a study of blood T cell repertoires in COVID-19.

The rearrangement links TRBV7-2 to TRBJ1-2, with TRBD1 matching over 9 bases. Input material: PBMCs or T cells enriched from blood (not recorded which). The receptor's source is a woman aged 45-59 years who had recovered from COVID-19. In DNA form, the CDR3 reads TGTGCCAGCAGCTCCACAGGGGGCATGAACTATGGCTACACCTTC. Protein sequence: CASSSTGGMNYGYTF. The complete variable domain, with remaining parts taken from reference TRBV7-2 and TRBJ1-2, reads GAGVSQSPSNKVTEKGKDVELRCDPISGHTALYWYRQSLGQGLEFLIYFQGNSAPDKSGLPSDRFSAERTGGSVSTLTIQRTQQEDSAVYLCASSSTGGMNYGYTFGSGTRLTVV.